The 4 T cell receptor beta chains listed next were all sequenced from one sample in a study of OX40 agonist ivuxolimab in advanced cancers. Using immunoSEQ multiplex PCR, the repertoire was profiled, and TCRdb retains in-frame clones only, with some absent. Here the sample spans tens of thousands of clones, about 90% being singletons. The material sequenced was CD4+ or CD8+ T cells sorted from blood, taken in a trial of the OX40 agonist ivuxolimab. The receptors derive from an adult with an advanced solid tumor such as melanoma, head and neck, liver or kidney cancer.

This chain links TRBV5-1 with TRBJ2-5; D not certain. There are 16 residues in the CDR3. V was trimmed by 1 base and J by 2 bases, leaving 15 bases between them. In germline, CDR1 is SGHRS, CDR2 YFSETQ. CDR3 protein: CASSLSPSAEQETQYF. The CDR3 bases are TGCGCCAGCAGCTTGTCCCCAAGCGCGGAACAAGAGACCCAGTACTTC.

J is TRBJ2-7 and V is TRBV6-1; D gene ambiguous. V dropped 3 bases and J dropped 4 bases, with 7 bases sitting between them. From germline, CDR1 is MNHNS and CDR2 SASEGT. CDR3 length: 12 amino acids. CDR3 region: CASSERPYEQYF. The CDR3 DNA follows: TGTGCCAGCAGTGAGCGACCTTACGAGCAGTACTTC.

The chain links TRBV6-1 to TRBJ1-1; D may be TRBD1 (5 bases). The CDR3 runs to 11 residues. Germline CDR1 and CDR2: MNHNS and SASEGT. Between the trimmed V and J ends, which lost 10 bases and 11 bases, there was a span of 17 bases. The CDR3 DNA sequence: TGTGCCATTGGGTTGTTGTCAGGGGCTTTCTTT. Residues: CAIGLLSGAFF.

With respect to this clone: A junction end diverges from the germline sequence, so it may reflect a read error. The chain carries TRBV2 and TRBJ1-4; 9 nucleotides line up with TRBD1. Looked up from germline, CDR1 is SNHLY and CDR2 is FYNNEI. CDR3 length: 14 amino acids. CDR3 protein: CASRATGGSETLFF. The CDR3 DNA sequence: TGTGCCAGCAGAGCGACAGGGGGGAGTGAAACACTGTTTTTT.